These T cell receptor beta chains were read from a single sample in a study of beta chain features in type 1 diabetes. The data were produced by immunoSEQ multiplex PCR, yet TCRdb's version contains in-frame clones alone and is incomplete. The table shows about 360,000 clones, with approximately 12% occurring only once. The specimen was naive CD4+ T cells from blood. The source is a man younger than 35 in good health. CDR3s include the opening cysteine and the closing phenylalanine or tryptophan. D genes are given only for firm matches. Size tells how often a clone was seen (once, few, many) or the class of an expanded clone, and some rows leave it out.

CASSQGRLGSSYNSPLHF	TGTGCCAGCAGCCAAGGAAGACTGGGGAGCTCCTATAATTCACCCCTCCACTTT	-	few	TRBV4-2	TRBJ1-6
CASSRNRQGNTIYF	TGTGCCAGCAGTAGAAACCGACAAGGAAACACCATATATTTT	-	-	TRBV28	TRBJ1-3
CAWSVRGRTGELFF	TGTGCCTGGAGTGTCAGGGGGCGCACCGGGGAGCTGTTTTTT	TRBD1	-	TRBV30	TRBJ2-2
CAWSVREISYTF	TGTGCCTGGAGTGTTCGCGAGATCAGCTACACCTTC	-	few	TRBV30	TRBJ1-2
CASSLRRLAGDEQFF	TGTGCCAGCAGCTTACGCCGACTAGCGGGAGATGAGCAGTTCTTC	TRBD2	-	TRBV5-5	TRBJ2-1
CASSVDIGVENTEAFF	TGTGCCAGCAGCGTAGATATCGGGGTGGAGAACACTGAAGCTTTCTTT	-	-	TRBV9	TRBJ1-1
CSASSAGGYEQYF	TGCAGCGCCTCGTCGGCGGGAGGATACGAGCAGTACTTC	TRBD2	few	TRBV29-1	TRBJ2-7
CASSLTTSSHETQYF	TGCGCCAGCAGCTTAACGACTAGCTCCCACGAGACCCAGTACTTC	TRBD2	-	TRBV5-1	TRBJ2-5
CASSVDQGARTEAFF	TGTGCCAGCAGCGTTGATCAGGGGGCGAGGACTGAAGCTTTCTTT	TRBD1	few	TRBV9	TRBJ1-1
CASSPPGQGANTQYF	TGCGCCAGCAGCCCTCCGGGACAGGGGGCAAATACGCAGTATTTT	TRBD1	-	TRBV4-3	TRBJ2-3
CASSYTNMNTEAFF	TGTGCCAGCAGTTACACGAACATGAACACTGAAGCTTTCTTT	-	few	TRBV28	TRBJ1-1
CASSLRDRATGELFF	TGTGCCAGCAGCCTCCGGGACAGAGCCACCGGGGAGCTGTTTTTT	TRBD1	few	TRBV11-1	TRBJ2-2
CASSEGGLQETQYF	TGTGCCAGCAGTGAGGGGGGGCTACAAGAGACCCAGTACTTC	-	few	TRBV2	TRBJ2-5
CASSPGGVNNEKLFF	TGTGCCAGCAGCCCCGGAGGGGTTAATAATGAAAAACTGTTTTTT	-	few	TRBV13	TRBJ1-4
CASSPRDLETQYF	TGCGCCAGCAGCCCCCGGGATCTGGAGACCCAGTACTTC	-	few	TRBV5-1	TRBJ2-5
CASSPPSGGDTGELFF	TGTGCCAGCTCACCACCATCGGGAGGGGACACCGGGGAGCTGTTTTTT	TRBD2	-	TRBV18	TRBJ2-2
CAIQREGDTGELFF	TGTGCCATCCAGCGGGAGGGCGACACCGGGGAGCTGTTTTTT	TRBD2	-	TRBV10-3	TRBJ2-2
CASSLDSSTDTQYF	TGTGCCAGCAGCTTAGACTCTAGCACAGATACGCAGTATTTT	-	-	TRBV7-2	TRBJ2-3
CASSLVVSGTEAFF	TGTGCCAGCAGCTTGGTGGTGTCAGGCACTGAAGCTTTCTTT	-	few	TRBV5-6	TRBJ1-1
CSVEHRGLSYNEQFF	TGCAGCGTGGAGCACAGGGGGCTAAGCTACAATGAGCAGTTCTTC	TRBD1	few	TRBV29-1	TRBJ2-1
CASSIPPGTGYGNQPQHF	TGTGCCAGTAGTATACCTCCCGGGACAGGGTATGGCAATCAGCCCCAGCATTTT	TRBD1	-	TRBV19	TRBJ1-5
CASSFGLAGLQGQFF	TGTGCCAGCAGCTTTGGACTAGCGGGGCTTCAAGGGCAGTTCTTC	TRBD2	-	TRBV7-7	TRBJ2-1
CASSQAGGENTEAFF	TGCGCCAGCAGCCAAGCGGGGGGAGAGAACACTGAAGCTTTCTTT	-	few	TRBV4-1	TRBJ1-1
CASSAGQYTEAFF	TGTGCCAGCAGCGCGGGACAGTACACTGAAGCTTTCTTT	TRBD1	few	TRBV7-3	TRBJ1-1
CASSQVRTGREKLFF	TGCGCCAGCAGCCAAGTGAGGACAGGGAGGGAAAAACTGTTTTTT	TRBD1	-	TRBV4-3	TRBJ1-4
CATSRAQGGQPQHF	TGTGCCACCAGCAGAGCGCAGGGAGGTCAGCCCCAGCATTTT	-	-	TRBV15	TRBJ1-5
CASSVEGPDTQYF	TGTGCCAGCAGTGTGGAGGGGCCAGATACGCAGTATTTT	-	-	TRBV6-4	TRBJ2-3
CASSRRQAGGYNEQFF	TGTGCCAGCAGCCGCCGGCAAGCGGGGGGTTACAATGAGCAGTTCTTC	TRBD2	-	TRBV9	TRBJ2-1
CAYETGPPWPQHF	TGTGCCTATGAGACAGGACCCCCATGGCCCCAGCATTTT	-	few	TRBV30	TRBJ1-5
CASSYGQVYGYTF	TGTGCCAGCAGTTACGGACAGGTCTATGGCTACACCTTC	TRBD1	few	TRBV6-5	TRBJ1-2
CASSPRFGSDTQYF	TGTGCCAGCAGCCCGCGGTTCGGCTCCGATACGCAGTATTTT	-	-	TRBV7-9	TRBJ2-3
CATGRGVNNEQFF	TGTGCCACCGGGCGGGGTGTGAACAATGAGCAGTTCTTC	-	few	TRBV28	TRBJ2-1
CSASLRDSFF	TGCAGTGCTAGTCTCCGCGACTCTTTCTTT	-	few	TRBV20-1	TRBJ1-1
CASRGPGQTYGYTF	TGTGCCAGCAGGGGACCGGGACAGACTTATGGCTACACCTTC	TRBD1	-	TRBV2	TRBJ1-2
CASSHGQGLTKDEQFF	TGTGCCAGCAGCCATGGGCAGGGTTTAACTAAGGATGAGCAGTTCTTC	-	few	TRBV7-8	TRBJ2-1
CSARSRETQYF	TGCAGTGCCCGTTCCCGGGAGACCCAGTACTTC	-	-	TRBV20-1	TRBJ2-5
CASSDWANRGLGELFF	TGTGCCAGCAGCGATTGGGCGAACAGGGGCCTTGGGGAGCTGTTTTTT	TRBD1	-	TRBV5-6	TRBJ2-2
CASSVSAGTSSYEQYF	TGTGCCAGCAGCGTATCGGCCGGGACTAGTAGCTACGAGCAGTACTTC	TRBD2	few	TRBV9	TRBJ2-7
CASSLPGGYEQYF	TGTGCCAGCAGCTTGCCCGGGGGCTACGAGCAGTACTTC	-	-	TRBV5-6	TRBJ2-7
CASSLGGVILPEAFF	TGTGCCAGCAGCCTGGGCGGGGTTATACTACCTGAAGCTTTCTTT	-	-	TRBV5-5	TRBJ1-1
CATSRDRALLGYTF	TGTGCCACCAGCAGGGACAGGGCCCTTCTTGGCTACACCTTC	TRBD1	few	TRBV15	TRBJ1-2
CASSSGQRGNTDTQYF	TGCGCCAGCAGCTCGGGACAGAGAGGAAACACAGATACGCAGTATTTT	TRBD1	few	TRBV5-1	TRBJ2-3
CASSFNLRDSYNEQFF	TGTGCCAGCAGCTTTAACCTCCGGGACTCCTACAATGAGCAGTTCTTC	-	-	TRBV5-4	TRBJ2-1
CASSQETANQPQHF	TGCGCCAGCAGCCAAGAGACAGCGAATCAGCCCCAGCATTTT	-	-	TRBV4-1	TRBJ1-5
CASSHSLGESSYEQYF	TGTGCCAGCAGCCACTCACTCGGGGAGAGCTCCTACGAGCAGTACTTC	-	few	TRBV4-2	TRBJ2-7
CASSLAWEGRREYF	TGTGCCAGCAGCTTGGCGTGGGAGGGCCGGAGGGAGTACTTC	TRBD2	-	TRBV5-6	TRBJ2-7
CASSADRGSYEQYF	TGTGCCAGTAGTGCGGACAGGGGGTCCTACGAGCAGTACTTC	TRBD1	few	TRBV19	TRBJ2-7
CSASETQYF	TGCAGTGCTTCGGAGACCCAGTACTTC	-	-	TRBV20-1	TRBJ2-5
CASSPALAGTDTQYF	TGTGCCAGCTCACCGGCACTAGCGGGAACAGATACGCAGTATTTT	TRBD2	few	TRBV18	TRBJ2-3
CAWAADRGSYNEQFF	TGTGCCTGGGCCGCGGACAGGGGATCCTACAATGAGCAGTTCTTC	TRBD1	few	TRBV30	TRBJ2-1